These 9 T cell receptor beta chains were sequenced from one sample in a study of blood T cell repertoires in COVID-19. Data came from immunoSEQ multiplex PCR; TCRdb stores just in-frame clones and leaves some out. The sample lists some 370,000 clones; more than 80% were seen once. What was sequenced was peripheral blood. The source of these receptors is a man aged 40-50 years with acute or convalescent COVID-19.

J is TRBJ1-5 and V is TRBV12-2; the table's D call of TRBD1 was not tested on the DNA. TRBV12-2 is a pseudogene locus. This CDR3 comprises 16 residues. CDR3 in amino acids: CASRLAGHRSNQPQHF. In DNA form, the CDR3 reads TGTGCAAGTCGCTTAGCGGGACACCGAAGTAATCAGCCCCAGCATTTT.

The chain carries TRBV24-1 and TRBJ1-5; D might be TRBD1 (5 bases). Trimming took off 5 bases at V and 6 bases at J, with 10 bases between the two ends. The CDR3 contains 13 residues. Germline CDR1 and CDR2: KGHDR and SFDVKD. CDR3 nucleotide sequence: TGTGCCACCAGTGGTCAGGGTGGTCAGCCCCAGCATTTT. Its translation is CATSGQGGQPQHF.

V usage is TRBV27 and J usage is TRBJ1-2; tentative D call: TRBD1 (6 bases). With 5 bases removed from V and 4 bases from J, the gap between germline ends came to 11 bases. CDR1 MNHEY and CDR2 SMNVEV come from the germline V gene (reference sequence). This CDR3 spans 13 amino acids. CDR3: CASSTGSGYGYTF. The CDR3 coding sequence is TGTGCCAGCAGTACAGGGTCGGGCTATGGCTACACCTTC.

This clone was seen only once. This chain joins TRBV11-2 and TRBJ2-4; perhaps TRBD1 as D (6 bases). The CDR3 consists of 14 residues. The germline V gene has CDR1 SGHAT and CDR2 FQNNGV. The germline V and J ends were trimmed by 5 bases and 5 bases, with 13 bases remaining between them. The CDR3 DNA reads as TGTGCCAGCAGCCTGGGGGCTAGGGAAAACATTCAGTACTTC. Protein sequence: CASSLGARENIQYF.

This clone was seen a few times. DNA of the CDR3: TGTGCCAGCAGGGGAACAGGGGATCAGCCCCAGCATTTT. Protein: CASRGTGDQPQHF. The gene calls are TRBV2 and TRBJ1-5, with 7 bases identical to TRBD1. The germline V gene has CDR1 SNHLY and CDR2 FYNNEI. CDR3 length: 13 amino acids. V gave up 6 bases and J gave up 5 bases; unmatched junction bases: 4.

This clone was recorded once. CDR3 amino acids: CATEQTGGHGKLFF. CDR3 coding DNA: TGTGCCACCGAGCAGACAGGGGGCCATGGGAAACTGTTTTTT. This chain links TRBV10-3 with TRBJ1-4, with 10 bases that match TRBD1. The CDR3 contains 14 residues. V trimming: 10 bases; J trimming: 11 bases; junction bases outside the gene matches: 13. The germline CDR1 and CDR2 sequences are ENHRY and SYGVKD.

Here the CDR3 DNA reads TGTGCCAGCAGGATGATTTCATGGGACAGGGTTACCTACGAGCAGTACTTC. Its protein is CASRMISWDRVTYEQYF. The chain joins TRBV27 to TRBJ2-7, with TRBD1 matching 9 bases. V dropped 6 bases and J dropped 2; count of bases not matched to a gene: 14. This CDR3 spans 17 amino acids. Germline V CDR1 and CDR2: MNHEY, SMNVEV (reference sequence).

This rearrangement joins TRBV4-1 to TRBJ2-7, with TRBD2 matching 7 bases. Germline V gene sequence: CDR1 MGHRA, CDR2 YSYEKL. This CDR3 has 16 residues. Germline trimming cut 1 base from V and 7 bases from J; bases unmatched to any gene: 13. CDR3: CASSQARGLSYDEQYF. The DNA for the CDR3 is TGCGCCAGCAGCCAAGCCCGGGGACTATCCTACGATGAGCAGTACTTC.

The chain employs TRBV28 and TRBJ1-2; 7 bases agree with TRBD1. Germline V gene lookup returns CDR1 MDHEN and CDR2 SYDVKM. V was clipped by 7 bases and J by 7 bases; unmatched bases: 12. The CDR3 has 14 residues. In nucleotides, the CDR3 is TGTGCCAGCACCCTTGACAGGGAGATCTCTGGCTACACCTTC. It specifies CASTLDREISGYTF.